The 14 T cell receptor beta chains presented below share a single source sample, sequenced in a study of T cell changes during pregnancy in multiple sclerosis. Using immunoSEQ multiplex PCR, the repertoire was profiled, and TCRdb retains in-frame clones only, with some absent. The sample includes 50,000 to 70,000 clones, approximately 92% of them seen just once. The sequenced sample was peripheral blood, obtained in the first trimester of pregnancy. Receptors were obtained from a female donor with multiple sclerosis, enrolled in a pregnancy study.

V and J are TRBV7-2 and TRBJ2-5; TRBD2 matches at 7 bases. The junction had 9 bases not matched to a gene; V was cut back by 4 bases and J by 4 bases. CDR1 and CDR2 from the germline V gene are SGHTA and FQGNSA. The CDR3 spans 15 residues. CDR3: CASSSRSGPGETQYF. CDR3 bases: TGTGCCAGCAGCTCCCGTAGCGGGCCCGGAGAGACCCAGTACTTC. Combining the CDR3 with reference TRBV7-2 and TRBJ2-5 gives the whole variable domain GAGVSQSPSNKVTEKGKDVELRCDPISGHTALYWYRQSLGQGLEFLIYFQGNSAPDKSGLPSDRFSAERTGGSVSTLTIQRTQQEDSAVYLCASSSRSGPGETQYFGPGTRLLVL.

This clone was counted only a few times. In DNA form, the CDR3 reads TGTGCCAGCAGTGGGGACAGGGTAGGCTACGAGCAGTACTTC. Translated, it gives CASSGDRVGYEQYF. The genes are TRBV6-1 and TRBJ2-7; TRBD1 aligns across 9 bases. The CDR3 consists of 14 residues. CDR1 and CDR2 (germline): MNHNS, SASEGT. The V segment lost 4 bases and the J segment 3 bases; nucleotides outside the gene matches: 4.

This clone was detected once. V usage is TRBV12-5 and J usage is TRBJ1-1; D is unclear. CDR1 is LGHNT and CDR2 is FRNRAP in the germline V gene. The V end lost 1 base, the J end lost 3 bases, and 6 bases lay between the germline ends. The CDR3 totals 13 residues. This chain's CDR3 is CASGLAGYTEAFF. The CDR3 DNA sequence: TGTGCTAGTGGTTTGGCGGGTTACACTGAAGCTTTCTTT.

The chain links TRBV23-1 to TRBJ1-3; no reliable D call. TRBV23-1 is assigned to the ORF class and has an uncertain function. The CDR3 spans 14 residues. Trimming took off 0 bases at V and 3 bases at J, with 6 bases between the two ends. The CDR3 is CASSQSPCGNTIYF. The DNA of the CDR3 is TGCGCCAGCAGTCAATCCCCGTGTGGAAACACCATATATTTT.

The genes are TRBV11-2 and TRBJ1-5, with unresolved D. Germline assignment: CDR1 SGHAT and CDR2 FQNNGV. V gave up 5 bases and J gave up 2 bases, with 10 bases separating them. The CDR3 extends over 14 amino acids. CDR3 sequence (DNA): TGTGCCAGCAGCCGAGGGTCGGGCAATCAGCCCCAGCATTTT. Encoded protein: CASSRGSGNQPQHF.

This rearrangement joins TRBV30 to TRBJ1-1, with 8 bases identical to TRBD1. This CDR3 region has 15 residues. CDR1 and CDR2 from the germline V gene are GTSNPN and SVGIG (reference sequence). Trimming at V came to 1 base and at J to 3 bases, leaving 7 bases not matched to a gene. DNA of the CDR3: TGTGCCTGGAGTGGGCAGGGGGCTGGAGACACTGAAGCTTTCTTT. Its translation is CAWSGQGAGDTEAFF. The entire variable domain, with the rest obtained from reference TRBV30 and TRBJ1-1, is as follows: SQTIHQWPATLVQPVGSPLSLECTVEGTSNPNLYWYRQAAGRGLQLLFYSVGIGQISSEVPQNLSASRPQDRQFILSSKKLLLSDSGFYLCAWSGQGAGDTEAFFGQGTRLTVV.

The V call is TRBV7-2, the J call TRBJ1-1; D possibly corresponds to TRBD1 (6 bases). Looked up from germline, CDR1 is SGHTA and CDR2 is FQGNSA. V shed 6 bases and J shed 5 bases, with 16 bases lying between them. The CDR3 length is 14 residues. The CDR3 sequence: CASRVKGGATEAFF. The CDR3 DNA reads as TGTGCCAGCAGGGTTAAGGGGGGGGCGACTGAAGCTTTCTTT.

The rearrangement joins TRBV5-1 to TRBJ2-5; 9 positions agree with TRBD1. Germline V gene sequence: CDR1 SGHRS, CDR2 YFSETQ. The CDR3 extends over 14 amino acids. V lost 4 bases to trimming and J lost 5 bases; unmatched junction nucleotides: 6. The CDR3 sequence: CASSDRGDLETQYF. The DNA of the CDR3 is TGCGCCAGCAGCGACAGGGGGGATTTGGAGACCCAGTACTTC.

This sequence joins TRBV4-3 and TRBJ1-4; D unclear. The V gene lost 1 base and the J gene lost 0 bases, with 6 bases spanning the gap. The CDR3 contains 15 residues. Germline V gene sequence: CDR1 LGHNA, CDR2 YSLEER. The CDR3 nucleotides are TGCGCCAGCAGCCAAGTCCCGGCAACTAATGAAAAACTGTTTTTT. It translates to CASSQVPATNEKLFF.

This chain links TRBV11-3 with TRBJ2-2; the match to TRBD2 covers 9 bases. CDR3 length equals 17 residues. CDR1 is SGHNT and CDR2 is YENEEA in the germline V gene. V was clipped by 5 bases and J by 0 bases; unmatched bases: 7. The CDR3 bases are TGTGCCAGCAGCCCCGGCCTAGCGGGGACGAACACCGGGGAGCTGTTTTTT. Its protein product is CASSPGLAGTNTGELFF. Complete variable domain (other parts from reference TRBV11-3 and TRBJ2-2): EAGVVQSPRYKIIEKKQPVAFWCNPISGHNTLYWYLQNLGQGPELLIRYENEEAVDDSQLPKDRFSAERLKGVDSTLKIQPAELGDSAVYLCASSPGLAGTNTGELFFGEGSRLTVL.

V is TRBV21-1 and J is TRBJ1-1. TRBV21-1 represents a pseudogene. CDR3 length: 21 amino acids. The chain's CDR3 is CASSGPRGAPRRVSRNTEAFF. The CDR3 DNA is TGTGCCAGCAGCGGCCCTCGGGGCGCACCTCGGAGGGTATCTAGGAACACTGAAGCTTTCTTT.

The CDR3 sequence: CASSLGLRGGENIQYF. Written as DNA, the CDR3 is TGTGCCAGCAGCTTAGGGTTGCGGGGCGGCGAAAACATTCAGTACTTC. This chain links TRBV7-9 with TRBJ2-4; D may be TRBD2 (6 bases). Germline V gives CDR1 SEHNR, CDR2 FQNEAQ (reference sequence). This CDR3 spans 16 amino acids. V lost 1 base and J 5 bases, leaving 15 bases between the germline ends. The full variable domain, its missing parts supplied by reference TRBV7-9 and TRBJ2-4, is DTGVSQNPRHKITKRGQNVTFRCDPISEHNRLYWYRQTLGQGPEFLTYFQNEAQLEKSRLLSDRFSAERPKGSFSTLEIQRTEQGDSAMYLCASSLGLRGGENIQYFGAGTRLSVL.

This clone was seen more than once but under ten times. The chain couples TRBV9 to TRBJ2-3; perhaps TRBD2 as D (6 bases). The CDR3 consists of 15 residues. Trimming pared 3 bases from V and 1 base from J, leaving 12 bases between. Germline CDR1 and CDR2: SGDLS and YYNGEE. The CDR3 here is CASSARDLGTDTQYF. The CDR3 DNA sequence: TGTGCCAGCAGCGCCCGGGACTTAGGCACAGATACGCAGTATTTT.

This clone was counted a few times. The chain couples TRBV5-1 to TRBJ1-6, with D possibly TRBD1 on 6 matching bases. This CDR3 contains 15 residues. The V end lost 0 bases, the J end lost 8 bases, and 12 bases lay between the germline ends. Germline CDR1 and CDR2: SGHRS and YFSETQ. CDR3 in amino acids: CASSLGGGIDSPLHF. DNA for the CDR3: TGCGCCAGCAGCTTGGGAGGGGGAATAGATTCACCCCTCCACTTT.